Below, 23 T cell receptor beta chains from the same sample are listed, as sequenced in a study of blood T cell repertoires in COVID-19. Sequenced by immunoSEQ multiplex PCR; TCRdb stores in-frame clones only, minus some. The table shows over 200,000 clones, with roughly 88% occurring only once. Sequencing was performed on peripheral blood. These receptors were collected from a man aged 18 to 30 with active or convalescent COVID-19.

J is TRBJ2-2 and V is TRBV27; 7 bases line up with TRBD1. V lost 5 bases, J lost 2 bases, and 5 bases stayed unmatched. Germline values: CDR1 MNHEY, CDR2 SMNVEV (reference sequence). This CDR3 contains 15 residues. The CDR3 sequence is CASSLGTANTGELFF. The CDR3 DNA is TGTGCCAGCAGTCTCGGGACAGCCAACACCGGGGAGCTGTTTTTT.

This chain joins TRBV19 and TRBJ2-2; TRBD2 aligns across 13 bases. Germline V CDR1 and CDR2: LNHDA, SQIVND (reference sequence). This CDR3 spans 20 amino acids. V was clipped by 6 bases and J by 4 bases; unmatched bases: 17. The CDR3 coding sequence is TGTGCCAGTAGCGGAGGGGAGGGACTAGCGGGACCCTCGAGCACCGGGGAGCTGTTTTTT. Amino acid sequence: CASSGGEGLAGPSSTGELFF.

This clone was counted between two and nine times. The chain uses TRBV5-5 and TRBJ2-1, with a possible D match to TRBD2 (5 bases). There are 17 residues in the CDR3. The V end lost 0 bases, the J end lost 3 bases, and 16 bases lay between the germline ends. The germline V gene has CDR1 SGHKS and CDR2 YYEKEE (reference sequence). In nucleotides, the CDR3 is TGTGCCAGCAGCTTGGCCGTGACGAGCGGAAGCTACAATGAGCAGTTCTTC. The encoded protein is CASSLAVTSGSYNEQFF. The whole variable domain, filled in from reference TRBV5-5 and TRBJ2-1, reads DAGVTQSPTHLIKTRGQQVTLRCSPISGHKSVSWYQQVLGQGPQFIFQYYEKEERGRGNFPDRFSARQFPNYSSELNVNALLLGDSALYLCASSLAVTSGSYNEQFFGPGTRLTVL.

V and J are TRBV7-2 and TRBJ1-1; D is unclear. The V gene lost 1 base and the J gene lost 2 bases, with 11 bases spanning the gap. CDR1 is SGHTA and CDR2 is FQGNSA in the germline V gene. CDR3 length equals 15 residues. Written as DNA, the CDR3 is TGTGCCAGCAGCTTAGACGGCAGACATAACACTGAAGCTTTCTTT. It codes for CASSLDGRHNTEAFF.

The rearrangement links TRBV19 to TRBJ1-2, with TRBD1 matching over 12 bases. The germline CDR1 and CDR2 sequences are LNHDA and SQIVND (reference sequence). Trimming took 8 bases from V and 6 from J; bases not matched to a gene: 4. The CDR3 has 13 amino acids. As DNA, the CDR3 is TGTGCCAGTCGCGGGGACAGGGGGCATGGCTACACCTTC. Amino acids: CASRGDRGHGYTF. The variable domain in full, with the rest retrieved from reference TRBV19 and TRBJ1-2, is DGGITQSPKYLFRKEGQNVTLSCEQNLNHDAMYWYRQDPGQGLRLIYYSQIVNDFQKGDIAEGYSVSREKKESFPLTVTSAQKNPTAFYLCASRGDRGHGYTFGSGTRLTVV.

Comments on this clone: This sample includes further DNA sequences coding for the same CDR3. The V gene is TRBV30, the J gene TRBJ2-7; TRBD1 agrees at 11 bases. The CDR3 is made up of 14 amino acids. Trimming took 5 bases from V and 2 from J; bases not matched to a gene: 5. CDR1 and CDR2 from the germline V gene are GTSNPN and SVGIG (reference sequence). The CDR3 DNA is TGTGCCTGGCTGACGGGACAGGGGGCCTACGAGCAGTACTTC. Protein: CAWLTGQGAYEQYF. The full variable domain, with the rest looked up from reference TRBV30 and TRBJ2-7, is SQTIHQWPATLVQPVGSPLSLECTVEGTSNPNLYWYRQAAGRGLQLLFYSVGIGQISSEVPQNLSASRPQDRQFILSSKKLLLSDSGFYLCAWLTGQGAYEQYFGPGTRLTVT.

The chain recombines TRBV14 with TRBJ2-1, with 11 bases lining up with TRBD2. This CDR3 is built from 16 residues. Germline-derived CDR1 and CDR2 are SGHDN and FVKESK. Losses at the gene ends were 2 bases for V and 7 bases for J; bases not matched to a gene: 7. The CDR3 nucleotides are TGTGCCAGCAGCCAACTAGCGGGAGGAATGGGTAATGAGCAGTTCTTC. As protein: CASSQLAGGMGNEQFF.

The chain uses TRBV5-4 and TRBJ2-7, with 12 positions matching TRBD2. CDR1 and CDR2 (germline): SGHNT, YYREEE (reference sequence). The CDR3 contains 17 residues. V dropped 3 bases and J dropped 3; count of bases not matched to a gene: 10. In DNA, the CDR3 is TGTGCCAGCAGCTCGGGGACTAGCGGGTTTGGTCTCTACGAGCAGTACTTC. It specifies CASSSGTSGFGLYEQYF.

The CDR3 region has the DNA TGTGCCAGCAGTGGACAGCCGAACACTGAAGCTTTCTTT. Translated, it gives CASSGQPNTEAFF. This chain joins TRBV27 and TRBJ1-1; D perhaps matches TRBD1 (6 bases). This CDR3 spans 13 amino acids. The V gene's germline CDR1 is MNHEY and CDR2 SMNVEV (reference sequence). V gave up 5 bases and J gave up 1 base, with 8 bases separating them.

The J gene is TRBJ2-3, the V gene TRBV7-9, with TRBD2 matching 9 bases. This CDR3 contains 16 residues. V was clipped by 2 bases and J by 6 bases; unmatched bases: 9. Germline V gene data show CDR1 as SEHNR and CDR2 as FQNEAQ (reference sequence). The DNA for the CDR3 is TGTGCCAGCAGCTTATCAGAAATAGCGGGAGCCGATACGCAGTATTTT. Its translation is CASSLSEIAGADTQYF.

V gene TRBV7-2 combines with J gene TRBJ1-2, with D unclear. The CDR3 totals 14 residues. Germline loops: CDR1 SGHTA, CDR2 FQGNSA. The V and J ends lost 2 bases and 2 bases respectively, with 9 bases between them. CDR3 protein: CASSLLTANYGYTF. The CDR3 region has the DNA TGTGCCAGCAGCTTACTTACAGCAAACTATGGCTACACCTTC. The entire variable domain, with the rest obtained from reference TRBV7-2 and TRBJ1-2, is as follows: GAGVSQSPSNKVTEKGKDVELRCDPISGHTALYWYRQSLGQGLEFLIYFQGNSAPDKSGLPSDRFSAERTGGSVSTLTIQRTQQEDSAVYLCASSLLTANYGYTFGSGTRLTVV.

The CDR3 DNA follows: TGCGCCAGCAGCCAAGATCGCGGGGGCGCGAACACTGAAGCTTTCTTT. It encodes CASSQDRGGANTEAFF. This sequence joins TRBV4-1 and TRBJ1-1; maybe TRBD1 (6 bases). Germline V gives CDR1 MGHRA, CDR2 YSYEKL. The CDR3 covers 16 residues. The V end lost 0 bases, the J end lost 1 base, and 12 bases lay between the germline ends.

V and J are TRBV28 and TRBJ2-7; tentative D call: TRBD1 (6 bases). Germline CDR1 MDHEN, CDR2 SYDVKM. The CDR3 extends over 14 amino acids. V lost 3 bases and J 0 bases, leaving 9 bases between the germline ends. The CDR3 DNA sequence: TGTGCCAGCAGTTTGCCACAGGGCTCCTACGAGCAGTACTTC. This codes for CASSLPQGSYEQYF.

This rearrangement joins TRBV5-4 to TRBJ2-2, with D possibly TRBD1 on 5 matching bases. The CDR3 runs to 15 residues. Germline V gene sequence: CDR1 SGHNT, CDR2 YYREEE (reference sequence). V was shortened by 3 bases and J by 1 base, with 10 bases between the two germline ends. The CDR3 nucleotides read TGTGCCAGCAGCTCGACAGATAGGAACACCGGGGAGCTGTTTTTT. Protein: CASSSTDRNTGELFF.

The chain employs TRBV6-4 and TRBJ1-1; possibly TRBD1 for D (5 bases). This CDR3 comprises 17 residues. The germline V gene has CDR1 MRHNA and CDR2 SNTAGT. V dropped 0 bases and J dropped 7 bases, with 21 bases sitting between them. This chain's CDR3 is CASSDSRRGRPAGEAFF. CDR3 coding DNA: TGTGCCAGCAGTGACTCCCGACGGGGCAGGCCAGCGGGTGAAGCTTTCTTT.

This clone was detected only a few times. The genes are TRBV19 and TRBJ2-7, with 12 bases matching TRBD2. The CDR3 is 16 amino acids. V lost 6 bases and J lost 7; bases outside the gene matches: 13. Germline values: CDR1 LNHDA, CDR2 SQIVND (reference sequence). Here the CDR3 DNA reads TGTGCCAGTAGGAGGGCACTAGCGGGAGGTTTCGGAGAGCAGTACTTC. This translates into CASRRALAGGFGEQYF.

V gene TRBV6-6 combines with J gene TRBJ2-3, with 12 bases that match TRBD2. Germline V gene data show CDR1 as MNHNY and CDR2 as SVGAGI (reference sequence). With V trimmed by 5 bases and J by 3 bases, 6 bases remained unmatched. The CDR3 contains 16 residues. CDR3 sequence reads: CASSNPSGRVTDTQYF. The CDR3 DNA is TGTGCCAGCAGTAACCCTAGCGGGAGGGTTACAGATACGCAGTATTTT.

This chain links TRBV5-6 with TRBJ1-2, with unresolved D. Trimming cost V 10 bases and J 8 bases, with 18 bases left between them. Germline values: CDR1 SGHDT, CDR2 YYEEEE. The CDR3 has 12 amino acids. CDR3 protein: CASSGVFGGYTF. CDR3 in DNA: TGTGCCTCCAGCGGGGTGTTTGGCGGCTACACCTTC. The variable domain in full, completed from reference TRBV5-6 and TRBJ1-2, reads DAGVTQSPTHLIKTRGQQVTLRCSPKSGHDTVSWYQQALGQGPQFIFQYYEEEERQRGNFPDRFSGHQFPNYSSELNVNALLLGDSALYLCASSGVFGGYTFGSGTRLTVV.

This clone was seen more than once but under ten times. The V gene is TRBV6-2 or TRBV6-3, the J gene TRBJ2-7; weak D call: TRBD1 (6 bases). V was clipped by 2 bases and J by 2 bases, with 22 bases between them. CDR3 size: 18 residues. The V gene's germline CDR1 is MNHEY and CDR2 SVGEGT. CDR3 bases: TGTGCCAGCAGTTACGAACTTCCGGGAAGGGGGAGACCCTACGAGCAGTACTTC. It translates to CASSYELPGRGRPYEQYF.

This sequence joins TRBV5-4 and TRBJ1-3, with D tentatively TRBD1 (6 bases). The CDR3 has 14 amino acids. CDR1 and CDR2 from the germline V gene are SGHNT and YYREEE (reference sequence). V was shortened by 4 bases and J by 7 bases, with 15 bases between the two germline ends. CDR3 residues: CASSHTGLSNTIYF. In DNA, the CDR3 is TGTGCCAGCAGCCACACAGGGTTATCGAACACCATATATTTT. The variable domain in full, completed from reference TRBV5-4 and TRBJ1-3, reads ETGVTQSPTHLIKTRGQQVTLRCSSQSGHNTVSWYQQALGQGPQFIFQYYREEENGRGNFPPRFSGLQFPNYSSELNVNALELDDSALYLCASSHTGLSNTIYFGEGSWLTVV.

V gene TRBV5-4 combines with J gene TRBJ2-3, with TRBD2 identical over 9 bases. The CDR3 is 15 amino acids. CDR1 SGHNT and CDR2 YYREEE come from the germline V gene (reference sequence). Trimming at V came to 4 bases and at J to 3 bases, leaving 6 bases not matched to a gene. The CDR3 nucleotides read TGTGCCAGCAGCCATGTAAGCGGGGGGACAGATACGCAGTATTTT. Translation: CASSHVSGGTDTQYF.

The V call is TRBV28, the J call TRBJ1-1; TRBD1 might be the D (6 bases). The germline V gene has CDR1 MDHEN and CDR2 SYDVKM. This CDR3 has 12 residues. V was clipped by 9 bases and J by 2 bases, with 10 bases between them. The CDR3 DNA is TGTGCCAGTTACAGGGTTAACACTGAAGCTTTCTTT. This gives the protein CASYRVNTEAFF.

The chain combines TRBV19 with TRBJ2-1; tentatively, D is TRBD1 (7 bases). The length of the CDR3 is 16 residues. Trimming took off 9 bases at V and 4 bases at J, with 22 bases between the two ends. Germline assignment: CDR1 LNHDA and CDR2 SQIVND (reference sequence). This chain's CDR3 is CASSARAGQTYNEQFF. DNA for the CDR3: TGTGCCAGCTCGGCTCGGGCGGGACAGACATACAATGAGCAGTTCTTC.